This T cell receptor beta chain was documented in a study of read filtering for tumor transcriptome and immune sequencing. Looking at the study overall: Transcriptome libraries were built from DNase-treated RNA.

Trimming cost V 4 bases and J 7 bases, with 16 bases left between them. Germline V gives CDR1 MNHNS, CDR2 SASEGT. The CDR3 has 15 amino acids. Sampling of bone marrow took place during active disease in every patient. Study-level results: Sorted CD138-negative bone marrow cells were not purified T cells.

This clonotype was seen repeatedly, ten times or more. As yet, its antigen is unknown. Molecular barcoded adaptors covering alpha/delta and beta/gamma chains were used on around 400 ng RNA. MiXCR, applied by TCRdb to the reads, yields one record per CDR3 protein. The data contain approximately 62,000 distinct CDR3 sequences, roughly 19% of them seen just once; the ten biggest clones take up roughly a tenth. Input material: a population of CD138-negative cells sorted from bone marrow. The clonotype originates from a donor at least 40 years old with multiple myeloma. This rearrangement joins TRBV6-1 to TRBJ1-4; a possible D gene is TRBD1 (6 bases). CDR3 nucleotide sequence: TGTGCCAGCAGTGTCACAGGGAGCGGCGGTGAAAAACTGTTTTTT. It translates to CASSVTGSGGEKLFF.